Sequencing of this T cell receptor beta chain was carried out in a study of blood T cell repertoires in COVID-19. Study-level background: From the United States, Italy and Spain came samples of acute and convalescent COVID-19. In each case, the material was cDNA or gDNA derived from T cells, B-cell-depleted T cells, or PBMCs.

It was during active infection that Seattle patients were enrolled and then longitudinally followed. The V gene lost 5 bases and the J gene lost 3 bases, with 11 bases spanning the gap. CDR3 length: 15 residues. Per germline, CDR1 LNHDA and CDR2 SQIVND (reference sequence). Per the original methods: Amplification from reference gene primers served as the basis for estimated nucleated cell counts. Clones were sequenced by immunoSEQ multiplex PCR, and TCRdb holds only the in-frame ones, with some missing. V and J calls and clone size are copied from that table; D and trimming were computed from the DNA. The sample has more than 150,000 clones, 80% to 90% seen once.

Material for sequencing was peripheral blood. V is TRBV19 and J is TRBJ2-6; D not certain. This receptor was taken from a woman in her 70s with COVID-19, enrolled during active disease. CDR3 DNA: TGTGCCAGTAGTCAACAGCCTCTTGGGGCCAACGTCCTGACTTTC. It specifies CASSQQPLGANVLTF. The full variable domain, its missing parts supplied by reference TRBV19 and TRBJ2-6, is DGGITQSPKYLFRKEGQNVTLSCEQNLNHDAMYWYRQDPGQGLRLIYYSQIVNDFQKGDIAEGYSVSREKKESFPLTVTSAQKNPTAFYLCASSQQPLGANVLTFGAGSRLTVL.